The 24 T cell receptor beta chains below were found in one sample sequenced in a study of spatial heterogeneity in lung cancer (dated by TCRdb to between 2018 and 2021). Library creation used 5' RACE. Reads for this sample came from a NextSeq 500. TCRdb passed the public sequencing reads through fastp at Q25 and MiXCR, retaining productive beta sequences. Every entry covers one CDR3 protein and lists the most common genes and DNA from its rows. This sample gives around 92,000 distinct CDR3 sequences in total; about 12% of them show up just once. Of the sample, about two fifths falls within the top ten clones. The sample's time point label, in plain terms: sample taken at primary tumor resection. The input for sequencing was PBMCs, taken at surgery. Receptors originate from a male donor with early-stage non-small cell lung cancer.

J is TRBJ1-1 and V is TRBV12-3 or TRBV12-4, with TRBD1 matching 7 bases. Trimming cost V 4 bases and J 3 bases; bases outside gene matches: 11. The CDR3 covers 16 residues. The CDR3 here is CASSSANRGPYTEAFF. For the CDR3, the DNA is TGTGCCAGCAGTTCTGCCAACAGGGGACCCTACACTGAAGCTTTCTTT.

This clonotype appeared a few times. J is TRBJ2-7 and V is TRBV6-1; 9 bases match TRBD1. V trimming: 8 bases; J trimming: 4 bases; junction bases outside the gene matches: 6. Germline CDR1 and CDR2: MNHNS and SASEGT. The CDR3 is 13 residues long. The CDR3 loop reads CASLGTGMYEQYF. Written as DNA, the CDR3 is TGTGCCAGCCTGGGGACAGGGATGTACGAGCAGTACTTC.

A few counts support this clonotype. CDR3 sequence (DNA): TGTGCCAGCAGCTCCCAGCGGTCCTCCTACAATGAGCAGTTCTTC. Translated: CASSSQRSSYNEQFF. The genes are TRBV7-9 and TRBJ2-1, with D perhaps matching TRBD2 (5 bases). CDR1 and CDR2 (germline): SEHNR, FQNEAQ (reference sequence). CDR3 length equals 15 residues. Trimming removed 4 bases at V and 0 bases at J, with 10 bases between.

The sample holds a few counts of this clonotype. V and J are TRBV6-2 or TRBV6-3 and TRBJ2-7; a possible D gene is TRBD2 (5 bases). CDR1 is MNHEY, CDR2 SVGEGT, per germline. This CDR3 region has 13 residues. With 9 bases removed from V and 4 bases from J, the gap between germline ends came to 16 bases. CDR3 sequence (DNA): TGTGCCAGTCAGTCCCTCGGACTTTACGAGCAGTACTTC. It codes for CASQSLGLYEQYF.

The V and J genes are TRBV24-1 and TRBJ1-4, with 7 positions matching TRBD1. Germline V gives CDR1 KGHDR, CDR2 SFDVKD. The CDR3 totals 16 residues. The J segment lost 0 bases and the V segment lost 4 bases, leaving 4 bases of the junction unmatched. The CDR3 region has the DNA TGTGCCACCAGTGACGGCAGGGGGACAACTAATGAAAAACTGTTTTTT. Translated, it gives CATSDGRGTTNEKLFF.

The chain has TRBV5-4 and TRBJ2-3; D is unresolved. Germline V gives CDR1 SGHNT, CDR2 YYREEE (reference sequence). This CDR3 is built from 16 residues. V shed 0 bases and J shed 3 bases, with 14 bases lying between them. DNA of the CDR3: TGTGCCAGCAGCTTGGACCAGAAGTCCAATACAGATACGCAGTATTTT. It specifies CASSLDQKSNTDTQYF.

This clonotype was picked up many times. The gene calls are TRBV7-9 and TRBJ1-1, with a tentative D call TRBD1 (5 bases). The CDR3 extends over 14 amino acids. Looked up from germline, CDR1 is SEHNR and CDR2 is FQNEAQ (reference sequence). V lost 1 base and J 2 bases, leaving 8 bases between the germline ends. CDR3 sequence reads: CASSLGQSNTEAFF. The DNA of the CDR3 is TGTGCCAGCAGCTTAGGACAGAGCAACACTGAAGCTTTCTTT. Full variable domain (rest looked up from reference TRBV7-9 and TRBJ1-1): DTGVSQNPRHKITKRGQNVTFRCDPISEHNRLYWYRQTLGQGPEFLTYFQNEAQLEKSRLLSDRFSAERPKGSFSTLEIQRTEQGDSAMYLCASSLGQSNTEAFFGQGTRLTVV.

In this sample, this clonotype turned up many times. The chain recombines TRBV7-9 with TRBJ2-7; D tentatively fits TRBD1 or TRBD2 (6 bases each). The CDR3 is made up of 13 amino acids. V was cut by 4 bases and J by 2 bases, with 9 bases left in between. Looked up from germline, CDR1 is SEHNR and CDR2 is FQNEAQ (reference sequence). The CDR3 spells CASSSRGPYEQYF. DNA of the CDR3: TGTGCCAGCAGCTCCCGGGGGCCCTACGAGCAGTACTTC.

The V gene is TRBV5-6, the J gene TRBJ2-1; D is possibly TRBD2 (6 bases). The CDR3 contains 14 residues. Germline CDR1 SGHDT, CDR2 YYEEEE. Trimming cost V 4 bases and J 6 bases, with 14 bases left between them. CDR3 DNA: TGTGCCAGCAGCAGCCCCGGGAGAGGCAATGAGCAGTTCTTC. This codes for CASSSPGRGNEQFF.

The chain recombines TRBV4-3 with TRBJ2-1; D is undetermined. V was pared by 1 base and J by 6 bases, with 13 bases between. CDR3 length: 15 amino acids. Germline CDR1 is LGHNA and CDR2 is YSLEER. CDR3 amino acids: CASSQGETHSNEQFF. The CDR3 DNA is TGCGCCAGCAGCCAAGGGGAAACCCATTCCAATGAGCAGTTCTTC.

The J gene is TRBJ2-2, the V gene TRBV12-3 or TRBV12-4; maybe TRBD1 (5 bases). The CDR3 runs 15 residues. V was cut by 6 bases and J by 0 bases, with 11 bases left in between. The CDR3 here is CASSLDTANTGELFF. DNA of the CDR3: TGTGCCAGCAGCTTGGACACCGCGAACACCGGGGAGCTGTTTTTT.

The chain joins TRBV20-1 to TRBJ2-5; possible D gene TRBD1, 5 bases. CDR1 and CDR2 (germline): DFQATT, SNEGSKA (reference sequence). Trimming pared 5 bases from V and 3 bases from J, leaving 19 bases between. This CDR3 spans 15 amino acids. DNA for the CDR3: TGCAGTGCTTCCCGTCCCGTGGGGCGAGAAGAGACCCAGTACTTC. This encodes CSASRPVGREETQYF.

This clonotype was seen a handful of times. This chain connects TRBV7-9 to TRBJ2-1; 8 positions agree with TRBD2. The V and J ends lost 10 bases and 9 bases, in that order; junction bases with no gene match: 14. The CDR3 contains 14 residues. CDR1 is SEHNR and CDR2 is FQNEAQ in the germline V gene (reference sequence). The DNA of the CDR3 is TGTGCCAACCTACCGTTAGCGGGAAGAGGTGAGCAGTTCTTC. Protein product: CANLPLAGRGEQFF.

In this sample, this clonotype turned up a few times. V gene TRBV20-1 combines with J gene TRBJ2-7, with D perhaps matching TRBD2 (6 bases). The CDR3 spans 12 residues. Trimming stripped 1 base from V and 3 bases from J, with 7 bases between. Looked up from germline, CDR1 is DFQATT and CDR2 is SNEGSKA (reference sequence). CDR3: CSARGGGYEQYF. The DNA of the CDR3 is TGCAGTGCTAGAGGGGGAGGCTACGAGCAGTACTTC.

This clonotype was recorded at least ten times. This chain links TRBV7-9 with TRBJ2-5; D gene unclear. Germline V lookup: CDR1 SEHNR, CDR2 FQNEAQ (reference sequence). The CDR3 runs 14 residues. Between the trimmed V and J ends, which lost 5 bases and 0 bases, there was a span of 10 bases. The CDR3 region is CASSPTGYQETQYF. The CDR3, as DNA: TGTGCCAGCAGCCCGACTGGATACCAAGAGACCCAGTACTTC. The variable domain in full, completed from reference TRBV7-9 and TRBJ2-5, reads DTGVSQNPRHKITKRGQNVTFRCDPISEHNRLYWYRQTLGQGPEFLTYFQNEAQLEKSRLLSDRFSAERPKGSFSTLEIQRTEQGDSAMYLCASSPTGYQETQYFGPGTRLLVL.

The chain combines TRBV6-2 or TRBV6-3 with TRBJ2-1; no reliable D call. Between the trimmed V and J ends, which lost 7 bases and 9 bases, there was a span of 19 bases. Germline V gene lookup returns CDR1 MNHEY and CDR2 SVGEGT. The CDR3 is 14 residues long. DNA of the CDR3: TGTGCCAGCACCATTCTATTGGCCGAATCTGAGCAGTTCTTC. It specifies CASTILLAESEQFF.

This chain connects TRBV4-2 to TRBJ1-1; D ambiguous. CDR1 is LGHNA and CDR2 is YNFKEQ in the germline V gene. CDR3 length: 14 amino acids. V lost 2 bases, J lost 1 base, and 8 bases lay in between. For the CDR3, the DNA is TGTGCCAGCAGCCAACTAACGGGGAACACTGAAGCTTTCTTT. This encodes CASSQLTGNTEAFF.

The CDR3 protein is CASSEAGTGANVLTF. The DNA of the CDR3 is TGTGCCAGCAGTGAAGCTGGGACTGGGGCCAACGTCCTGACTTTC. The chain combines TRBV2 with TRBJ2-6; no clear D gene. The CDR3 extends over 15 amino acids. Trimming removed 0 bases at V and 2 bases at J, with 5 bases between. CDR1 is SNHLY and CDR2 is FYNNEI in the germline V gene.

This chain joins TRBV19 and TRBJ2-2; 8 bases fit TRBD1. This CDR3 is built from 16 residues. Germline trimming cut 5 bases from V and 6 bases from J; bases unmatched to any gene: 11. Germline CDR1 and CDR2: LNHDA and SQIVND (reference sequence). The CDR3, as DNA: TGTGCCAGTAGTTCTCGGACAGGGTTAATTCCCGGGGAGCTGTTTTTT. Translation: CASSSRTGLIPGELFF.

This clonotype was detected many times. The chain couples TRBV10-3 to TRBJ2-7; 8 positions agree with TRBD1. The CDR3 is 12 residues long. Germline V gene sequence: CDR1 ENHRY, CDR2 SYGVKD. Trimming took 6 bases from V and 6 from J; bases not matched to a gene: 4. CDR3 nucleotide sequence: TGTGCCATCAGGGAGACAGGGGTCGAGCAGTACTTC. Its protein product is CAIRETGVEQYF.

This clonotype was seen only a few times. J is TRBJ1-2 and V is TRBV7-9, with no clear D. With 0 bases removed from V and 0 bases from J, the gap between germline ends came to 11 bases. This CDR3 spans 16 amino acids. Germline lookup yields CDR1 SEHNR and CDR2 FQNEAQ (reference sequence). The CDR3 protein is CASSLALGPTNYGYTF. The CDR3 DNA follows: TGTGCCAGCAGCTTAGCGCTAGGCCCTACTAACTATGGCTACACCTTC.

This clonotype was seen more than once but under ten times. V usage is TRBV20-1 and J usage is TRBJ2-7; possibly TRBD1 for D (6 bases). Per germline, CDR1 DFQATT and CDR2 SNEGSKA (reference sequence). CDR3 size: 14 residues. V lost 6 bases, J lost 4 bases, and 19 bases lay in between. This CDR3 reads CSALNPPGHYEQYF. CDR3 nucleotides: TGCAGTGCCCTGAACCCGCCGGGACATTACGAGCAGTACTTC.

The V and J genes are TRBV28 and TRBJ2-5; D call uncertain. V was clipped by 2 bases and J by 3 bases, with 7 bases between them. CDR1 MDHEN and CDR2 SYDVKM come from the germline V gene. The length of the CDR3 is 13 residues. The chain's CDR3 is CASSLETEETQYF. Written as DNA, the CDR3 is TGTGCCAGCAGTTTAGAGACGGAAGAGACCCAGTACTTC.

The table lists this clonotype with a few counts. The rearrangement uses TRBV29-1 and TRBJ2-2; D remains ambiguous. Germline loops: CDR1 SQVTM, CDR2 ANQGSEA. The ends were cut back, 4 bases at V and 3 bases at J, with 12 bases in the middle. The CDR3 is 14 amino acids. CDR3 coding DNA: TGCAGCGTTGCTAGATTCCCCGACACCGGGGAGCTGTTTTTT. Translation gives CSVARFPDTGELFF.